The entry below describes one T cell receptor beta chain. Its specificity is not known. The entry originates in a study of lymphopenia after photon versus proton radiotherapy. General study findings and limits: Better survival with proton therapy was suggested as possible, not demonstrated. Oligoclonal CD8+ Temra expansion after nadir drove photon patients' diversity drop. Photon-treated patients lost naive T cells and TCR diversity; proton-treated stayed stable.

Here immunoSEQ multiplex PCR was the method, and the copy in TCRdb shows in-frame clones only, minus some. Among 25,000 to 30,000 clones listed, 80% to 85% were seen once. The germline CDR1 and CDR2 sequences are ENHRY and SYGVKD. The CDR3 runs 13 residues. V lost 5 bases to trimming and J lost 4 bases, with 11 bases between them. This TCR was sampled from a woman aged 45 to 65 with pancreatic cancer. This sample comprised peripheral blood, obtained from a patient treated with photon-based radiotherapy. The rearrangement links TRBV10-3 to TRBJ2-5; no definite D call. CDR3 in amino acids: CAISRTQGETQYF. The CDR3 DNA follows: TGTGCCATCAGTAGGACCCAAGGAGAGACCCAGTACTTC.